The T cell receptor beta chain described here comes from a study of blood T cells in healthy people across ages. A second PCR, run for roughly 7 to 11 cycles, used a sample-barcoded 5' primer plus a J-beta primer mix. Via MiXCR, TCRdb re-called the 5' RACE reads, giving one row per CDR3 protein. The sample has some 1.5 million distinct CDR3 sequences, under 30% seen once. CDR1 and CDR2 from the germline V gene are SGHDN and FVKESK. CDR3 length equals 14 residues. The ends lost 6 bases at V and 6 bases at J; junction bases unmatched: 10. The clonotype originates from a woman aged 25 to 39 in good health. The V call is TRBV14, the J call TRBJ2-5; 7 positions agree with TRBD1. The specimen sequenced was blood. As DNA, the CDR3 is TGTGCCAGCAGTAAGACAGGGCCAGGGAAGACCCAGTACTTC. Its translation is CASSKTGPGKTQYF.